The T cell receptor (beta chain) described here comes from a study of T-cell reconstitution after alpha-beta-depleted transplantation in children. Unique molecular identifiers were used in preparing the TCRbeta library. TCRdb processed the PCR reads anew with MiXCR; each CDR3 protein has one entry. Of around 270,000 distinct CDR3 sequences listed, 10% are singletons. Whole-study results and caveats: A year had passed since transplant, and T-cell counts and diversity by then came mostly from newly produced T cells. Several hundred expanded graft clones reportedly were the source of alpha-beta T cells about two months after transplant. TCRbeta diversity was high at day 60 in some patients (a result of surviving recipient T cells and thymic progenitors).

This CDR3 has 12 amino acids. Germline CDR1 reads DFQATT; CDR2 reads SNEGSKA (reference sequence). The V gene lost 3 bases and the J gene lost 9 bases, with 15 bases spanning the gap. A word on this clonotype: Antigen: not known.

The chain has TRBV20-1 and TRBJ2-7, with unresolved D. Sequenced material: PBMCs, taken before TCRalphabeta/CD19-depleted stem cell transplant. The source is a boy in the first two years of life with acute myeloid leukemia, due to receive a stem cell transplant. CDR3 protein: CSASSTRNRQYF. In DNA form, the CDR3 reads TGCAGTGCTAGTTCAACTCGGAATCGGCAGTACTTC.